The 19 T cell receptor beta chains below were found in one sample sequenced in a study of technical replicates of blood from a few donors. Profiling relied on immunoSEQ multiplex PCR, and the TCRdb table lists in-frame clones only, not all of them. The sample has about 79,000 clones, approximately 92% seen once. Sequenced: T cells isolated from PBMCs. These receptors all come from a human donor in good health. Some clones in this sample may be carry-over from other donors' samples.

This rearrangement joins TRBV7-6 to TRBJ2-7, with 8 bases aligning to TRBD2. This CDR3 region has 17 residues. With 3 bases clipped from V and 3 bases from J, the junction kept 13 bases outside the gene matches. Germline V gene lookup returns CDR1 SGHVS and CDR2 FNYEAQ. CDR3 sequence (DNA): TGTGCCAGCAGCTTGGGTAGCGGGACCGCCTACAACTACGAGCAGTACTTC. Protein: CASSLGSGTAYNYEQYF.

This clone was seen more than once but under ten times. The chain joins TRBV4-1 to TRBJ2-1; TRBD1 aligns across 7 bases. The germline CDR1 and CDR2 sequences are MGHRA and YSYEKL. The CDR3 totals 15 residues. V shed 2 bases and J 3 bases; nucleotides not matched to a gene: 4. The CDR3 sequence is CASSQRQGFYNEQFF. The DNA of the CDR3 is TGCGCCAGCAGCCAAAGACAGGGCTTCTACAATGAGCAGTTCTTC.

The chain links TRBV7-3 to TRBJ2-3; 7 bases agree with TRBD2. Trimming removed 2 bases from V and 8 bases from J; junction bases left unmatched: 7. The CDR3 has 14 amino acids. In germline, CDR1 is SGHTA, CDR2 FQGTGA. This CDR3 is CASSLLAGALTQYF. The CDR3 coding sequence is TGTGCCAGCAGCTTACTGGCGGGAGCGCTTACGCAGTATTTT. Combining the CDR3 with reference TRBV7-3 and TRBJ2-3 gives the whole variable domain GAGVSQTPSNKVTEKGKYVELRCDPISGHTALYWYRQSLGQGPEFLIYFQGTGAADDSGLPNDRFFAVRPEGSVSTLKIQRTERGDSAVYLCASSLLAGALTQYFGPGTRLTVL.

CDR3 sequence (DNA): TGTGCCAGCAGTAGCCCGGACAGGGCCTACGAGCAGTACTTC. It is translated as CASSSPDRAYEQYF. The V gene is TRBV27, the J gene TRBJ2-7, with TRBD1 matching over 8 bases. Trimming removed 5 bases from V and 2 bases from J; junction bases left unmatched: 5. Germline V gene lookup returns CDR1 MNHEY and CDR2 SMNVEV (reference sequence). This CDR3 is built from 14 residues.

V is TRBV29-1 and J is TRBJ2-1; D remains unclear. The CDR3 loop spans 15 amino acids. Germline V gene lookup returns CDR1 SQVTM and CDR2 ANQGSEA. V lost 5 bases and J lost 0, with 14 bases in between. The CDR3 sequence is CSVPTGPSSYNEQFF. CDR3 DNA sequence: TGCAGCGTTCCAACCGGTCCAAGCTCCTACAATGAGCAGTTCTTC.

CDR3 coding DNA: TGTGCCATCAGTGAGCCAAGATCCGGGACAGCTAATGAAAAACTGTTTTTT. Translating gives CAISEPRSGTANEKLFF. The V gene is TRBV10-3, the J gene TRBJ1-4; 7 bases agree with TRBD1. Trimming took 2 bases from V and 3 from J; bases not matched to a gene: 9. The CDR3 runs to 17 residues. CDR1 ENHRY and CDR2 SYGVKD come from the germline V gene.

The rearrangement joins TRBV4-2 to TRBJ1-1; D remains unclear. CDR3 size: 13 residues. The ends were cut back, 0 bases at V and 8 bases at J, with 10 bases in the middle. Germline V lookup: CDR1 LGHNA, CDR2 YNFKEQ. CDR3 in DNA: TGTGCCAGCAGCCAAGATGAGGCGAACGAAGCTTTCTTT. Encoded protein: CASSQDEANEAFF.

This chain connects TRBV29-1 to TRBJ1-1, with 9 bases lining up with TRBD1. CDR1 is SQVTM and CDR2 is ANQGSEA in the germline V gene. J was trimmed by 5 bases and V by 1 base; bases with no gene match: 11. The CDR3 has 16 amino acids. This CDR3 reads CSVEGIGDRVETEAFF. The CDR3 nucleotides read TGCAGCGTTGAAGGCATAGGGGACAGGGTTGAGACTGAAGCTTTCTTT.

The chain recombines TRBV12-5 with TRBJ1-2; D unresolved. Germline CDR1 is LGHNT and CDR2 is FRNRAP. The CDR3 spans 15 residues. CDR3 nucleotides: TGTGCCCAACGCTTCTTAGTACGGGCTAACTATGGCTACACCTTC. Encoded protein: CAQRFLVRANYGYTF. Full variable domain (rest looked up from reference TRBV12-5 and TRBJ1-2): DARVTQTPRHKVTEMGQEVTMRCQPILGHNTVFWYRQTMMQGLELLAYFRNRAPLDDSGMPKDRFSAEMPDATLATLKIQPSEPRDSAVYFCAQRFLVRANYGYTFGSGTRLTVV.

The chain joins TRBV19 to TRBJ1-6; 7 nucleotides line up with TRBD1. The V gene's germline CDR1 is LNHDA and CDR2 SQIVND (reference sequence). The CDR3 has 15 residues. Trimming took 4 bases from V and 6 from J; bases not matched to a gene: 6. CDR3 sequence reads: CASSNRDSSNSPLHF. The CDR3 bases are TGTGCCAGTAGTAACCGGGACAGCTCTAATTCACCCCTCCACTTT.

The CDR3 DNA follows: TGCAGCGTGCTCGGGACTAGCGGGACACCTTCCTACGAGCAGTACTTC. This gives the protein CSVLGTSGTPSYEQYF. This sequence joins TRBV29-1 and TRBJ2-7; 13 bases align to TRBD2. After removal of 6 bases from V and 1 base from J, the junction contained 9 bases not matched to a gene. The CDR3 has 16 residues. Germline loops: CDR1 SQVTM, CDR2 ANQGSEA.

The chain links TRBV5-1 to TRBJ2-2; a possible D gene is TRBD2 (6 bases). Trimming took off 0 bases at V and 7 bases at J, with 22 bases between the two ends. Germline CDR1 reads SGHRS; CDR2 reads YFSETQ. This CDR3 has 18 amino acids. The CDR3 DNA reads TGCGCCAGCAGCTTGGAAGCTGAGGAGGGAGCTAGTTTCGGGGAGCTGTTTTTT. Translation gives CASSLEAEEGASFGELFF.

The chain recombines TRBV2 with TRBJ2-7; D perhaps matches TRBD1 (6 bases). Trimming took 10 bases from V and 5 from J, leaving 18 bases between them. The length of the CDR3 is 13 residues. CDR1 SNHLY and CDR2 FYNNEI come from the germline V gene. CDR3: CATAQGTKNEQYF. Here the CDR3 DNA reads TGTGCCACCGCACAGGGTACTAAAAACGAGCAGTACTTC. Full variable domain (outside the CDR3, taken from reference TRBV2 and TRBJ2-7): EPEVTQTPSHQVTQMGQEVILRCVPISNHLYFYWYRQILGQKVEFLVSFYNNEISEKSEIFDDQFSVERPDGSNFTLKIRSTKLEDSAMYFCATAQGTKNEQYFGPGTRLTVT.

V and J are TRBV6-6 and TRBJ1-1; 7 positions match TRBD1. V gave up 4 bases and J gave up 8 bases; unmatched junction bases: 4. The CDR3 consists of 12 residues. Per the germline V gene, CDR1 is MNHNY and CDR2 is SVGAGI (reference sequence). The DNA for the CDR3 is TGTGCCAGCAGTTCTATAGGGGGCGAAGCTTTCTTT. This encodes CASSSIGGEAFF.

This rearrangement joins TRBV5-6 to TRBJ2-1, with 9 bases lining up with TRBD2. The J segment lost 7 bases and the V segment lost 2 bases, leaving 4 bases of the junction unmatched. The CDR3 runs 14 residues. Germline loops: CDR1 SGHDT, CDR2 YYEEEE. The CDR3 bases are TGTGCCAGCAGCTTTCCGACTAGCGGAAATGAGCAGTTCTTC. Its protein is CASSFPTSGNEQFF.

The gene calls are TRBV6-6 and TRBJ2-1; D not certain. CDR3 length equals 11 residues. V was cut by 2 bases and J by 9 bases, with 5 bases left in between. CDR1 is MNHNY and CDR2 is SVGAGI in the germline V gene (reference sequence). In DNA, the CDR3 is TGTGCCAGCAGTTACGGAGCTGAGCAGTTCTTC. Translation: CASSYGAEQFF.

The genes are TRBV18 and TRBJ2-7; 8 nucleotides align to TRBD2. The germline gives CDR1 KGHSH, CDR2 LQKENI. CDR3 length: 15 amino acids. J gave up 7 bases and V 3 bases, and 11 bases lay outside the gene matches. The CDR3 loop reads CASSPLAGTSGEQYF. The CDR3 DNA follows: TGTGCCAGCTCACCCCTTGCCGGGACTAGTGGGGAGCAGTACTTC. Filled out from reference TRBV18 and TRBJ2-7, the complete variable domain reads NAGVMQNPRHLVRRRGQEARLRCSPMKGHSHVYWYRQLPEEGLKFMVYLQKENIIDESGMPKERFSAEFPKEGPSILRIQQVVRGDSAAYFCASSPLAGTSGEQYFGPGTRLTVT.

The chain recombines TRBV10-3 with TRBJ2-2; 7 bases match TRBD2. Trimming cost V 5 bases and J 6 bases; bases outside gene matches: 9. CDR1 and CDR2 from the germline V gene are ENHRY and SYGVKD. CDR3 length: 15 amino acids. The DNA for the CDR3 is TGTGCCATCAGTCCTAGGGTCGCGGGGGCCGGGGAGCTGTTTTTT. Translation: CAISPRVAGAGELFF.

The CDR3 sequence is CASTSGLANYGYTF. The CDR3 DNA reads TGTGCCAGCACATCAGGGCTGGCTAACTATGGCTACACCTTC. This chain joins TRBV27 and TRBJ1-2; perhaps TRBD1 as D (5 bases). Germline CDR1 is MNHEY and CDR2 is SMNVEV (reference sequence). Deletions cut 7 bases from V and 0 bases from J, with 12 bases between. The CDR3 extends over 14 amino acids.